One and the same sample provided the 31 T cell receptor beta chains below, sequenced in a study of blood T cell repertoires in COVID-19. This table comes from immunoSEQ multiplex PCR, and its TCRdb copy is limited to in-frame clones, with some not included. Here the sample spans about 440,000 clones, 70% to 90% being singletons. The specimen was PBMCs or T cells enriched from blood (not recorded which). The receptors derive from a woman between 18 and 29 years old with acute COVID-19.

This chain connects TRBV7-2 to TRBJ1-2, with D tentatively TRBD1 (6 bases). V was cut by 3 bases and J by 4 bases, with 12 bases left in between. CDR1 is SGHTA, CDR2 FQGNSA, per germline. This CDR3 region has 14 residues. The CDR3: CASSFKGVVYGYTF. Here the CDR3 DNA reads TGTGCCAGCAGCTTTAAGGGGGTTGTCTATGGCTACACCTTC.

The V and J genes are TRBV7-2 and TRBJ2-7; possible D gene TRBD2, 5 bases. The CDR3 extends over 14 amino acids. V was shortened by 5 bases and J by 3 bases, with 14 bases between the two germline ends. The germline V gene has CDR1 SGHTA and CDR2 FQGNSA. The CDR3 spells CASSTVGEYYEQYF. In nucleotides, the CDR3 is TGTGCCAGCAGCACCGTCGGGGAGTACTACGAGCAGTACTTC.

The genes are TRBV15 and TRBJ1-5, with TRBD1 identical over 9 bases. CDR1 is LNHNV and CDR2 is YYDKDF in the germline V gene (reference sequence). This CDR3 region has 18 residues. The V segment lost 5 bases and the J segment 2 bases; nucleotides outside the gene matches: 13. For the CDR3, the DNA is TGTGCCACCAGCGGACGTATTCAACAGGGGGCGCGCAATCAGCCCCAGCATTTT. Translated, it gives CATSGRIQQGARNQPQHF.

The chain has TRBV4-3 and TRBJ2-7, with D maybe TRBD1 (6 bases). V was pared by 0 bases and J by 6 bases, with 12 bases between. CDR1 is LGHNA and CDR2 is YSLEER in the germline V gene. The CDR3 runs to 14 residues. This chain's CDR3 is CASSQEWGLGEQYF. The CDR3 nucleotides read TGCGCCAGCAGCCAAGAGTGGGGGCTTGGCGAGCAGTACTTC.

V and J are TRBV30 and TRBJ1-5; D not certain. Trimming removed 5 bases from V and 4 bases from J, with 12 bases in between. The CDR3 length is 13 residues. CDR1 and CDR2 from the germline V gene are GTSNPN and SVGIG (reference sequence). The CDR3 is CAWARHRNQPQHF. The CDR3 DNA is TGTGCCTGGGCCAGGCACAGAAATCAGCCCCAGCATTTT.

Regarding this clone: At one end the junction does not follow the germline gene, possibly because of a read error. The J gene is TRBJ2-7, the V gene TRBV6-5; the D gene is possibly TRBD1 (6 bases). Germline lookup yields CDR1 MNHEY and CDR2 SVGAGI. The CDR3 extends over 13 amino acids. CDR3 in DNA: TGTGCCAGCAGACAAGACAGGTCCTCCGAGCAGTACTTC. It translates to CASRQDRSSEQYF.

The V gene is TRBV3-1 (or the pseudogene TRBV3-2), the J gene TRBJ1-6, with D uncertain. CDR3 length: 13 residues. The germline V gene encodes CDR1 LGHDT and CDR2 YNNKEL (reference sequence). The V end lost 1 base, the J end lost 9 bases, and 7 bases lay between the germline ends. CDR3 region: CASSQVIGSPLHF. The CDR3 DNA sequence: TGTGCCAGCAGCCAAGTAATCGGTTCACCCCTCCACTTT.

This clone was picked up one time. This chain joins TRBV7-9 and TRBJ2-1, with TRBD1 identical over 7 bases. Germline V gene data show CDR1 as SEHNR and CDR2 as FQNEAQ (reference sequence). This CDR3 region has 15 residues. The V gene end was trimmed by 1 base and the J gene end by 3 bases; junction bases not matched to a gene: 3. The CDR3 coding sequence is TGTGCCAGCAGCTTAGTGGGACAGAGCTACAATGAGCAGTTCTTC. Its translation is CASSLVGQSYNEQFF.

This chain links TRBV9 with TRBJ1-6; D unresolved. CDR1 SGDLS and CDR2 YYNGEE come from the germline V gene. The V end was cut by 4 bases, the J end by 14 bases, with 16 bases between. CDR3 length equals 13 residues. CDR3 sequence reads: CASSPTRSGTLHF. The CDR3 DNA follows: TGTGCCAGCAGCCCTACCAGATCAGGCACCCTCCACTTT.

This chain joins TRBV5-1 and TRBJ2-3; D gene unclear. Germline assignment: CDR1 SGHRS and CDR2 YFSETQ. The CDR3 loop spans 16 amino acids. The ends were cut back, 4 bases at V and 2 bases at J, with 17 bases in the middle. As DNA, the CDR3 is TGCGCCAGCAGCCCCCCGGCTACAGAATACACAGATACGCAGTATTTT. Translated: CASSPPATEYTDTQYF.

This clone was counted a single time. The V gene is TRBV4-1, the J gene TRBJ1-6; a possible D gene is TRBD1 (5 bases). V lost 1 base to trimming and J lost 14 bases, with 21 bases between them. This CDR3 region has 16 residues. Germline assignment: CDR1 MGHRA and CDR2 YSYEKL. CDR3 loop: CASSQGAQRREGTLHF. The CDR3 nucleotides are TGCGCCAGCAGCCAAGGTGCCCAAAGACGGGAGGGGACCCTCCACTTT.

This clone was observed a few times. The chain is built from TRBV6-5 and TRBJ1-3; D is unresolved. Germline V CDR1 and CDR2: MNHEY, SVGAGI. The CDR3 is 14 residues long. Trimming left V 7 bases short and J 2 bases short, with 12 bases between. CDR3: CASTNSVAGNTIYF. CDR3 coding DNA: TGTGCCAGCACCAATAGTGTCGCTGGAAACACCATATATTTT.

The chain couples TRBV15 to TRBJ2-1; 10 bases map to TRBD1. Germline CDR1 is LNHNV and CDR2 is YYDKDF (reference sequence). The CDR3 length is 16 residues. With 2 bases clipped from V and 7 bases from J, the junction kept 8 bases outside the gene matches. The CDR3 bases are TGTGCCACCAGCAGAAAACGGGACAGGGGATCTAATGAGCAGTTCTTC. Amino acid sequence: CATSRKRDRGSNEQFF.

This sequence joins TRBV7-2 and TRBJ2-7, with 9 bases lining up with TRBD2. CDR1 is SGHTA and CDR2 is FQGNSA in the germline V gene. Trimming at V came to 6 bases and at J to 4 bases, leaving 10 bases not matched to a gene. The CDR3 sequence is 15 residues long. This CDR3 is CASRPAASGIYEQYF. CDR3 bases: TGTGCCAGCAGACCAGCGGCTAGCGGGATTTACGAGCAGTACTTC.

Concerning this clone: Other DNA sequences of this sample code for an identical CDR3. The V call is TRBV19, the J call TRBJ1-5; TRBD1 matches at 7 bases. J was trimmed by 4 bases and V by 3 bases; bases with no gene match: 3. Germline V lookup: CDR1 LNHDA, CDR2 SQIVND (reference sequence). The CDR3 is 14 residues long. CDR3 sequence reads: CASSIDRVNQPQHF. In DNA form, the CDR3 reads TGTGCCAGTAGTATCGACAGGGTAAATCAGCCCCAGCATTTT.

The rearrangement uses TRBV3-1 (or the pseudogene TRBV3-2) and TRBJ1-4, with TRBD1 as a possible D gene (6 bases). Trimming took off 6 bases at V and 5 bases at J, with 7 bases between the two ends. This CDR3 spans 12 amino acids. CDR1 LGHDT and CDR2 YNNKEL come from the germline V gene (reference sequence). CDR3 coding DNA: TGTGCCAGCAGACAGGGAAATGAAAAACTGTTTTTT. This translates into CASRQGNEKLFF.

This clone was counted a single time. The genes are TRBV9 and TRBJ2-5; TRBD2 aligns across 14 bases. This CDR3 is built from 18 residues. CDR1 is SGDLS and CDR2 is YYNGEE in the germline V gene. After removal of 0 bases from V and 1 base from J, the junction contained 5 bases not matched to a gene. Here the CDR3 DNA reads TGTGCCAGCAGCGTAGCTACCGGGACTAGCGGGGGCCAAGAGACCCAGTACTTC. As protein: CASSVATGTSGGQETQYF.

CDR3 region: CASSAEGQGPHTDTQYF. DNA of the CDR3: TGTGCCAGCAGCGCAGAGGGGCAGGGGCCCCACACAGATACGCAGTATTTT. The chain couples TRBV9 to TRBJ2-3, with TRBD1 as a possible D gene (6 bases). V lost 3 bases and J lost 2, with 19 bases in between. Per germline, CDR1 SGDLS and CDR2 YYNGEE. The CDR3 has 17 amino acids.

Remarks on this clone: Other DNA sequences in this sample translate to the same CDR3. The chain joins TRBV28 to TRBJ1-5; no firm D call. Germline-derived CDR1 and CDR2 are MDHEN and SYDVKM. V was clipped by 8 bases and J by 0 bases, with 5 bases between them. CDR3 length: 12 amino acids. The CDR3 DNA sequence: TGTGCCAGCTCCAATAGCAATCAGCCCCAGCATTTT. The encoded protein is CASSNSNQPQHF.

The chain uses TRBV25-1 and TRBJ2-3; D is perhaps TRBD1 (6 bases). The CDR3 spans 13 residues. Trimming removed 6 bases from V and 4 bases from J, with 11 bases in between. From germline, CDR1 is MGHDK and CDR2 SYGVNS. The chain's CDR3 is CASRRQGSDTQYF. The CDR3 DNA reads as TGTGCCAGCAGACGGCAGGGGTCAGATACGCAGTATTTT.

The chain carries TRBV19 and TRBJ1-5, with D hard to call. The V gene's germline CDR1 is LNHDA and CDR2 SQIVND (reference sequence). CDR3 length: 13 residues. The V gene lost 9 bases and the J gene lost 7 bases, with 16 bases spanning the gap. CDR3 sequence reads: CASHVAGGQPQHF. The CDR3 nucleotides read TGTGCCAGCCACGTCGCAGGAGGACAGCCCCAGCATTTT. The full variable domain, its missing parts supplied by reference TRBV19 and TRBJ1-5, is DGGITQSPKYLFRKEGQNVTLSCEQNLNHDAMYWYRQDPGQGLRLIYYSQIVNDFQKGDIAEGYSVSREKKESFPLTVTSAQKNPTAFYLCASHVAGGQPQHFGDGTRLSIL.

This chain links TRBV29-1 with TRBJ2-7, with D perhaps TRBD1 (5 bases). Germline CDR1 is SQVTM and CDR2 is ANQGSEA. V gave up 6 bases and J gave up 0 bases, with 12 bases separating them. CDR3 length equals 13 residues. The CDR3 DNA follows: TGCAGCGTGGCAGGGATACTCTCCTACGAGCAGTACTTC. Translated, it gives CSVAGILSYEQYF.

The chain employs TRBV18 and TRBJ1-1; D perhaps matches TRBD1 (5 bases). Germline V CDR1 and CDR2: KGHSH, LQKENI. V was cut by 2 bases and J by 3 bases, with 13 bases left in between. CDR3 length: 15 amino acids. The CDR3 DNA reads TGTGCCAGCTCACCATGGACACAAACGGACACTGAAGCTTTCTTT. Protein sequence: CASSPWTQTDTEAFF. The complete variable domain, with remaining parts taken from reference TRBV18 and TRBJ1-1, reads NAGVMQNPRHLVRRRGQEARLRCSPMKGHSHVYWYRQLPEEGLKFMVYLQKENIIDESGMPKERFSAEFPKEGPSILRIQQVVRGDSAAYFCASSPWTQTDTEAFFGQGTRLTVV.

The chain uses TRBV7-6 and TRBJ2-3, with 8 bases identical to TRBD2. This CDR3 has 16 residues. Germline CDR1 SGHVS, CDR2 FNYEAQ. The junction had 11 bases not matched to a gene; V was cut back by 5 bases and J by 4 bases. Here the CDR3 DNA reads TGTGCCAGCAGCCGATGGGTTAGCGGGGACCCAGATACGCAGTATTTT. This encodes CASSRWVSGDPDTQYF.

Here the CDR3 DNA reads TGTGCCAGCAGTGGAGGGGGCGAAGCTTTCTTT. This translates into CASSGGGEAFF. The chain combines TRBV27 with TRBJ1-1; TRBD1 aligns across 7 bases. Germline trimming cut 5 bases from V and 8 bases from J; bases unmatched to any gene: 2. The V gene's germline CDR1 is MNHEY and CDR2 SMNVEV (reference sequence). The length of the CDR3 is 11 residues.

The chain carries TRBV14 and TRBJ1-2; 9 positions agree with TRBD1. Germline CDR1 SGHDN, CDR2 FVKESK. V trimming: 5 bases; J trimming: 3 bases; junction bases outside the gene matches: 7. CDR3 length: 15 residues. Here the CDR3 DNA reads TGTGCCAGCAGCGCAACCGGGACAGGGTACTATGGCTACACCTTC. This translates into CASSATGTGYYGYTF.

The CDR3 reads CASSLGGYYNEQFF. The CDR3, as DNA: TGTGCCAGCAGCTTGGGCGGGTACTACAATGAGCAGTTCTTC. The J gene is TRBJ2-1, the V gene TRBV11-3; the D gene is possibly TRBD2 (5 bases). CDR1 and CDR2 from the germline V gene are SGHNT and YENEEA. This CDR3 contains 14 residues. V was pared by 3 bases and J by 3 bases, with 9 bases between.

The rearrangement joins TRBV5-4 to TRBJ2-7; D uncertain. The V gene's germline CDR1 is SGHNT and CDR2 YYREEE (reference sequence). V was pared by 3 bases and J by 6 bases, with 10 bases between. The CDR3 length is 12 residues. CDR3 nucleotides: TGTGCCAGCAGCTCCCCCGGTCTCGAGCAGTACTTC. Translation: CASSSPGLEQYF.

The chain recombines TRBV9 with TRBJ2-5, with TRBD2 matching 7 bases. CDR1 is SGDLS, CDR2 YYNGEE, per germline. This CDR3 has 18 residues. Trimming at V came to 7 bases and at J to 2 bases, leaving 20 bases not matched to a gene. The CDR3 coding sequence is TGTGCCAGCCGACTGGGTATTATGGCGGGGGAGGGTCAAGAGACCCAGTACTTC. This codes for CASRLGIMAGEGQETQYF.

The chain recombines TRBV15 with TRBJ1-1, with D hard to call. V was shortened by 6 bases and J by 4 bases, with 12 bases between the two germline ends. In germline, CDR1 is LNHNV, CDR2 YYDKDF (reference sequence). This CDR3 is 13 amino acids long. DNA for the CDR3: TGTGCCACCAGACGGGATGTCGGCACTGAAGCTTTCTTT. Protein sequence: CATRRDVGTEAFF.

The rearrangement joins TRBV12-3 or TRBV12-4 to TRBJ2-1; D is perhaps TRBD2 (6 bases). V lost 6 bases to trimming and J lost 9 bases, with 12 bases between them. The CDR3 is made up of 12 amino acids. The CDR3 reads CASSQRTTEQFF. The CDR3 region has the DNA TGTGCCAGCAGCCAAAGGACTACTGAGCAGTTCTTC.